The present T cell receptor (beta chain) was sequenced within a study of CD8+ T cells in alopecia areata. Study background: Treatment of the treated patients consisted of oral tofacitinib, 5 to 10 mg twice daily. After 6 to 18 months of tofacitinib, follow-up continued 6 months off drug. Severity scores in treated patients reflected the percentage of scalp affected. Findings and limits, study-wide: Scalp clonality and expanded CD8+ clones among the top 100 were significantly decreased by tofacitinib.

Described treatment: oral pan-JAK inhibitor, 5-10 mg twice daily. Worth noting for this clone: What it binds is unknown. Within the sample, other DNA sequences also encode this same CDR3.

Isolated RNA was reverse transcribed into cDNA used as the sequencing template. Sequenced by immunoSEQ multiplex PCR; TCRdb stores in-frame clones only, minus some. Found here are roughly 250,000 clones, 60% of them singletons; the top ten hold 0.93%. The germline V gene has CDR1 LNHDA and CDR2 SQIVND (reference sequence). V was shortened by 1 base and J by 7 bases, with 5 bases between the two germline ends. CDR3 size: 13 residues. The rearrangement uses TRBV19 and TRBJ1-6, with D hard to call. The starting material was CD4+ T cells sorted from blood, obtained at approximately week 51, from a patient treated with tofacitinib. The TCR originated in a human donor with alopecia areata. Here the CDR3 reads CASSIGPNSPLHF. For the CDR3, the DNA is TGTGCCAGTAGTATAGGACCCAATTCACCCCTCCACTTT.